This passage covers 15 T cell receptor beta chains from one sample sequenced in a study of T-cell memory formation after mild COVID-19. Via MiXCR, TCRdb re-called the 5' RACE reads, giving one row per CDR3 protein. The sample includes a few hundred thousand distinct CDR3 sequences, approximately 16% of them seen just once. The specimen sequenced was PBMCs or a T cell subset sorted from them (not recorded which). The receptors originated from a young man who had mild COVID-19 (a few samples of this study predate the infection). Cell type and time point are not known.

This clonotype has only a few counts. The chain uses TRBV6-2 or TRBV6-3 and TRBJ1-6; possible D gene TRBD1, 6 bases. The length of the CDR3 is 15 residues. Trimming pared 6 bases from V and 10 bases from J, leaving 19 bases between. Germline-derived CDR1 and CDR2 are MNHEY and SVGEGT. The CDR3 region is CASSSRDTGRSPLHF. The DNA of the CDR3 is TGTGCCAGCAGCTCCCGGGACACAGGGAGGTCACCCCTCCACTTT.

This clonotype showed up just a few times. The gene calls are TRBV4-1 and TRBJ1-2, with 7 bases identical to TRBD1. CDR1 is MGHRA, CDR2 YSYEKL, per germline. The CDR3 covers 16 residues. Trimming at V came to 0 bases and at J to 6 bases, leaving 10 bases not matched to a gene. The CDR3 bases are TGCGCCAGCAGCCAAGAATCGGCCAGGGGGTTTGATGGCTACACCTTC. This encodes CASSQESARGFDGYTF.

The chain combines TRBV28 with TRBJ2-7; TRBD1 might be the D (5 bases). The CDR3 is made up of 15 amino acids. Trimming removed 10 bases at V and 3 bases at J, with 22 bases between. In germline, CDR1 is MDHEN, CDR2 SYDVKM. CDR3 residues: CATTAPGRVGYEQYF. The CDR3 DNA is TGTGCCACCACGGCCCCGGGCAGGGTCGGCTACGAGCAGTACTTC.

This clonotype was detected many times. The chain combines TRBV4-1 with TRBJ1-6; D is perhaps TRBD1 (5 bases). Germline V lookup: CDR1 MGHRA, CDR2 YSYEKL. Trimming stripped 4 bases from V and 6 bases from J, with 28 bases between. The CDR3 is 20 amino acids. CDR3: CASSLSPPPGTSLFNSPLHF. The CDR3 DNA reads as TGCGCCAGCAGCCTCTCGCCTCCACCCGGGACCAGTCTTTTTAATTCACCCCTCCACTTT.

The chain has TRBV4-1 and TRBJ2-7, with 7 positions matching TRBD2. The CDR3 length is 15 residues. The V segment lost 4 bases and the J segment 2 bases; nucleotides outside the gene matches: 8. The V gene's germline CDR1 is MGHRA and CDR2 YSYEKL. The DNA for the CDR3 is TGCGCCAGCAGCCCTCGTTGGGCGGGGGCCTACGAGCAGTACTTC. This translates into CASSPRWAGAYEQYF.

The chain links TRBV10-3 to TRBJ1-3; 7 nucleotides agree with TRBD1. Trimming removed 6 bases from V and 0 bases from J; junction bases left unmatched: 2. CDR3 size: 14 residues. Per the germline V gene, CDR1 is ENHRY and CDR2 is SYGVKD. The CDR3 bases are TGTGCCATCAGCCGGGACAGCTCTGGAAACACCATATATTTT. Amino acid sequence: CAISRDSSGNTIYF.

This clonotype has just a few counts. V gene TRBV11-2 combines with J gene TRBJ2-3, with 10 nucleotides matching TRBD2. The CDR3 runs to 16 residues. The germline V gene encodes CDR1 SGHAT and CDR2 FQNNGV. Trimming at V came to 7 bases and at J to 5 bases, leaving 12 bases not matched to a gene. CDR3 sequence: CASNLWPVAGGDTQYF. The CDR3 bases are TGTGCCAGCAACCTGTGGCCGGTAGCGGGGGGAGATACGCAGTATTTT.

Many counts were recorded for this clonotype. This chain uses TRBV6-6 with TRBJ2-7; no reliable D call. Germline assignment: CDR1 MNHNY and CDR2 SVGAGI (reference sequence). V shed 5 bases and J shed 2 bases, with 13 bases lying between them. The CDR3 contains 14 residues. The CDR3 protein is CASSPRALAYEQYV. As DNA, the CDR3 is TGTGCCAGCAGTCCCCGGGCCCTAGCCTACGAGCAGTACGTC.

The table lists this clonotype with a few counts. The V call is TRBV7-6, the J call TRBJ2-2, with D possibly being TRBD1 or TRBD2 (5 bases each). CDR3 length: 17 amino acids. Trimming pared 0 bases from V and 3 bases from J, leaving 14 bases between. Looked up from germline, CDR1 is SGHVS and CDR2 is FNYEAQ. DNA of the CDR3: TGTGCCAGCAGCTTAGCTACTAGTAGAGGGGACACCGGGGAGCTGTTTTTT. Translation gives CASSLATSRGDTGELFF.

This clonotype was counted a few times. The genes are TRBV6-2 or TRBV6-3 and TRBJ2-3; maybe TRBD1 (5 bases). CDR3 length equals 16 residues. Trimming cost V 6 bases and J 0 bases, with 16 bases left between them. CDR1 and CDR2 from the germline V gene are MNHEY and SVGEGT. The CDR3 protein is CASSPLMDTSTDTQYF. CDR3 DNA sequence: TGTGCCAGCAGCCCCCTTATGGACACTAGCACAGATACGCAGTATTTT.

Concerning this clonotype: A read error may be the cause here, since a much bigger clone is one base away. This sequence joins TRBV27 and TRBJ2-2, with TRBD2 identical over 7 bases. Germline assignment: CDR1 MNHEY and CDR2 SMNVEV (reference sequence). CDR3 size: 11 residues. The CDR3 here is CASSWGGGLFF. The CDR3 DNA reads as TGTGCCAGCAGTTGGGGCGGGGGGCTGTTTTTT.

The V gene is TRBV7-8, the J gene TRBJ2-5; no definite D call. V was clipped by 5 bases and J by 3 bases, with 10 bases between them. The V gene's germline CDR1 is SGHVS and CDR2 FQNEAQ. This CDR3 comprises 13 residues. The chain's CDR3 is CASSPPTEETQYF. The CDR3 DNA reads TGTGCCAGCAGCCCTCCTACCGAAGAGACCCAGTACTTC.

This clonotype was detected only a few times. The V call is TRBV5-1, the J call TRBJ2-5, with D possibly being TRBD2 (6 bases). The CDR3 loop spans 15 amino acids. Between the trimmed V and J ends, which lost 0 bases and 1 base, there was a span of 10 bases. Germline V gives CDR1 SGHRS, CDR2 YFSETQ. The CDR3 DNA follows: TGCGCCAGCAGCTTGGCCGGGAGTCCCCAAGAGACCCAGTACTTC. As protein: CASSLAGSPQETQYF.

The V gene is TRBV5-1, the J gene TRBJ1-4; 9 nucleotides line up with TRBD1. Germline CDR1 is SGHRS and CDR2 is YFSETQ. J gave up 3 bases and V 0 bases, and 6 bases lay outside the gene matches. The CDR3 extends over 17 amino acids. CDR3: CASSLAPGQGPNEKLFF. CDR3 coding DNA: TGCGCCAGCAGCTTGGCCCCGGGACAGGGACCTAATGAAAAACTGTTTTTT.

This clonotype was picked up a small number of times. This sequence joins TRBV20-1 and TRBJ1-1; no clear D gene. The CDR3 totals 13 residues. Germline V CDR1 and CDR2: DFQATT, SNEGSKA (reference sequence). Trimming shortened V by 2 bases and J by 3 bases, and 10 bases separated the two germline ends. The CDR3 DNA is TGCAGTGCTAGAATTCGGGAGTACACTGAAGCTTTCTTT. Translating gives CSARIREYTEAFF.